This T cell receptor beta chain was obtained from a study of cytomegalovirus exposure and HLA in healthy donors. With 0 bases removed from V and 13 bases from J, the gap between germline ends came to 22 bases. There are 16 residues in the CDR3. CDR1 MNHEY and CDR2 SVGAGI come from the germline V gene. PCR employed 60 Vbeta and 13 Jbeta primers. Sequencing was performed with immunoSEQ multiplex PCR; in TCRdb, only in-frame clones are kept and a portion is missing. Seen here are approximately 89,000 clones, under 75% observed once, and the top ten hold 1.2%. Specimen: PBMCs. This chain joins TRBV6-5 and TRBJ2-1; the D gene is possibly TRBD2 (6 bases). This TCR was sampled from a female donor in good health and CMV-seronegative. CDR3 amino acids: CASSYSGTGAHYTQFF. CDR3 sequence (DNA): TGTGCCAGCAGTTACTCGGGGACTGGAGCCCATTATACTCAGTTCTTC.